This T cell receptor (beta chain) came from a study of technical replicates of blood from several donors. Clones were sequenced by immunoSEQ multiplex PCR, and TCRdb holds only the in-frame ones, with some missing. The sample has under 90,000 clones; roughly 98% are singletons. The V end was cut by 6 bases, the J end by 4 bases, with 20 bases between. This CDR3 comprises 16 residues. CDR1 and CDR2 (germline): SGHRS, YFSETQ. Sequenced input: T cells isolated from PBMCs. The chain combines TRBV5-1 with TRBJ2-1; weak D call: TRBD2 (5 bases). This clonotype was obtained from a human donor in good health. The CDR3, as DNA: TGCGCCAGCAAAAGAAGTAGCGTTGATCAGTACAATGAGCAGTTCTTC. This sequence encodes CASKRSSVDQYNEQFF.